The 10 T cell receptor beta chains below were found in one sample sequenced in a study of cytomegalovirus exposure and HLA in healthy donors. PCR amplification relied on 60 Vbeta primers (plus 13 Jbeta primers). Assay: immunoSEQ multiplex PCR; the TCRdb copy retains only in-frame clones and omits some. The table shows more than 150,000 clones, with about 79% occurring only once. The sequenced sample consisted of PBMCs. These receptor sequences come from a man aged 50 to 60 in good health and CMV-seropositive.

The V gene is TRBV6-1, the J gene TRBJ1-2; the D is unclear. The germline gives CDR1 MNHNS, CDR2 SASEGT. V shed 7 bases and J shed 2 bases, with 14 bases lying between them. The CDR3 is 14 amino acids. This chain's CDR3 is CASTQRGSNYGYTF. In DNA, the CDR3 is TGTGCCAGCACTCAACGCGGGAGCAACTATGGCTACACCTTC.

This clone has a handful of counts. V gene TRBV10-3 combines with J gene TRBJ2-3; D might be TRBD1 (5 bases). Germline lookup yields CDR1 ENHRY and CDR2 SYGVKD. Between the trimmed V and J ends, which lost 7 bases and 2 bases, there was a span of 13 bases. The CDR3 contains 14 residues. CDR3 loop: CAIKPGRDTDTQYF. The CDR3 region has the DNA TGTGCCATCAAACCCGGCAGGGACACAGATACGCAGTATTTT.

The chain carries TRBV18 and TRBJ2-2; 8 bases align to TRBD1. Germline V gene data show CDR1 as KGHSH and CDR2 as LQKENI. This CDR3 is 16 amino acids long. Trimming took 2 bases from V and 5 from J; bases not matched to a gene: 7. The CDR3 region has the DNA TGTGCCAGCTCACCAACGACAGGGGCGGGAACCGGGGAGCTGTTTTTT. This gives the protein CASSPTTGAGTGELFF.

The V and J genes are TRBV10-3 and TRBJ1-3; possibly TRBD1 for D (5 bases). CDR1 and CDR2 (germline): ENHRY, SYGVKD. V was pared by 6 bases and J by 0 bases, with 15 bases between. This CDR3 contains 16 residues. The chain's CDR3 is CAIRADRSSSGNTIYF. CDR3 coding DNA: TGTGCCATCAGGGCTGACAGATCGAGCTCTGGAAACACCATATATTTT.

The CDR3 DNA is TGCGCCAGCAGCTTGGCTTTGGAGACAAACACCATATATTTT. Translation: CASSLALETNTIYF. The rearrangement links TRBV5-1 to TRBJ1-3; D unresolved. V lost 0 bases to trimming and J lost 6 bases, with 10 bases between them. The CDR3 loop spans 14 amino acids. Germline V gene data show CDR1 as SGHRS and CDR2 as YFSETQ. The variable domain in full, with the rest retrieved from reference TRBV5-1 and TRBJ1-3, is KAGVTQTPRYLIKTRGQQVTLSCSPISGHRSVSWYQQTPGQGLQFLFEYFSETQRNKGNFPGRFSGRQFSNSRSEMNVSTLELGDSALYLCASSLALETNTIYFGEGSWLTVV.

This chain joins TRBV7-7 and TRBJ2-7, with D perhaps TRBD1 (6 bases). CDR1 SSHAT and CDR2 FNYEAQ come from the germline V gene (reference sequence). The CDR3 covers 19 residues. The V and J ends lost 1 base and 0 bases respectively, with 22 bases between them. The CDR3 loop is CASSLGSPSGGRSSYEQYV. The DNA of the CDR3 is TGTGCCAGCAGCTTAGGGTCGCCGAGTGGGGGCAGGAGCTCCTACGAGCAGTACGTC.

The chain uses TRBV9 and TRBJ1-5, with 7 bases aligning to TRBD1. Losses at the gene ends were 1 base for V and 4 bases for J; bases not matched to a gene: 2. CDR3 length: 14 amino acids. Germline V CDR1 and CDR2: SGDLS, YYNGEE. For the CDR3, the DNA is TGTGCCAGCAGCGTAACGGACAGGAATCAGCCCCAGCATTTT. Its translation is CASSVTDRNQPQHF.

J is TRBJ2-4 and V is TRBV27, with TRBD1 matching over 8 bases. The CDR3 sequence is 15 residues long. Germline CDR1 reads MNHEY; CDR2 reads SMNVEV (reference sequence). The junction had 8 bases not matched to a gene; V was cut back by 6 bases and J by 4 bases. CDR3 DNA sequence: TGTGCCAGCAGGACTCCGGGACAGGAGAAAAACATTCAGTACTTC. Translating it yields CASRTPGQEKNIQYF.

This chain links TRBV7-9 with TRBJ1-1; a possible D gene is TRBD1 (6 bases). Germline V gene sequence: CDR1 SEHNR, CDR2 FQNEAQ (reference sequence). Trimming cost V 1 base and J 1 base, with 10 bases left between them. The CDR3 is made up of 15 amino acids. As DNA, the CDR3 is TGTGCCAGCAGCTTAGAGGGGACAACGAACACTGAAGCTTTCTTT. Protein product: CASSLEGTTNTEAFF.

This clone occurred a few times. Other DNA sequences in the sample encode the same CDR3. This chain links TRBV5-6 with TRBJ2-2, with D possibly being TRBD2 (5 bases). The CDR3 totals 16 residues. Germline CDR1 and CDR2: SGHDT and YYEEEE. The V and J ends lost 0 bases and 6 bases respectively, with 15 bases between them. CDR3 protein: CASSLGGPGGPGELFF. The CDR3 DNA reads TGTGCCAGCAGCTTGGGAGGGCCCGGAGGTCCCGGGGAGCTGTTTTTT.